A selection of T cell receptor beta chains follows, all from one sample in a study of shared clonotypes between healthy human individuals. Measured with immunoSEQ multiplex PCR; TCRdb has only the in-frame clones, and not every one. The profile shows 2 million to 2.5 million clones, 92% of them singletons. The sequencing sample was made of naive CD4+ T cells from PBMCs. The receptors here all came from a man aged 18-30 years in good health. Some clones in this sample may be carry-over from other donors' samples. CDR3s include the opening cysteine and the closing phenylalanine or tryptophan. The D gene is left open where the match is weak. Rows give clone size only sometimes, using once, few, many, or a class for an expanded clone.

NA	TRBD2	14	TRBJ2-1	TRBV5-1	TGCGCCAGCAGAATTAGCGGGGGGCACAATGAGCAGTTCTTC	CASRISGGHNEQFF
once	NA	13	TRBJ1-5	TRBV11-2	TGTGCCAGCAGCTTGAGGGTAGGACAGCCCCAGCATTTT	CASSLRVGQPQHF
NA	NA	13	TRBJ2-5	TRBV11-3	TGTGCCAGCAGCTTTGCAGCGCAAGAGACCCAGTACTTC	CASSFAAQETQYF
few	NA	13	TRBJ1-1	TRBV29-1	TGCAGCGTTGAGCTCTCTTTGGTCCCGCGGGCTTTCTTT	CSVELSLVPRAFF
NA	TRBD1	14	TRBJ2-5	TRBV7-3	TGTGCCAGCAGCCCGACGGGACAGAAAGAGACCCAGTACTTC	CASSPTGQKETQYF
NA	NA	17	TRBJ2-1	TRBV5-4	TGTGCCAGCAGCTTGGGAGCAGGGGTCCAGCCAGGCAATGAGCAGTTCTTC	CASSLGAGVQPGNEQFF
NA	TRBD2	14	TRBJ2-7	TRBV27	TGTGCCAGCGCCCGAGCGGGAGGGCCTTACGAGCAGTACTTC	CASARAGGPYEQYF
NA	NA	15	TRBJ2-7	TRBV7-9	TGTGCCAGCAGCTTAAGTGGACAGCCTTCCTACGAGCAGTACTTC	CASSLSGQPSYEQYF
NA	TRBD2	15	TRBJ2-1	TRBV7-3	TGTGCCAGCAGCAGTAGCGGGAGGGCCTACAATGAGCAGTTCTTC	CASSSSGRAYNEQFF
NA	TRBD1	14	TRBJ1-4	TRBV2	TGTGCCAGCAGAGCCGGGACAGGGGACGAAAAACTGTTTTTT	CASRAGTGDEKLFF
NA	NA	15	TRBJ1-1	TRBV5-4	TGTGCCAGCAGCAAACCGGGCTTAAGGGACACTGAAGCTTTCTTT	CASSKPGLRDTEAFF
NA	NA	14	TRBJ2-3	TRBV18	TGTGCCAGCTCACGGGGGAATAGCGGAGATACGCAGTATTTT	CASSRGNSGDTQYF
NA	NA	15	TRBJ2-7	TRBV28	TGTGCCAGCAGTTGGCGGGGCGGACTGGCCTACGAGCAGTACTTC	CASSWRGGLAYEQYF
NA	NA	15	TRBJ2-7	TRBV4-2	TGTGCCAGCAGCCAAATTTACAGGGACGCCTACGAGCAGTACTTC	CASSQIYRDAYEQYF
NA	NA	16	TRBJ2-5	TRBV28	TGTGCCAGCAGTTTCACCGGAATAACTGGCCAAGAGACCCAGTACTTC	CASSFTGITGQETQYF
NA	NA	14	TRBJ1-2	TRBV5-4	TGTGCCAGCACCAAAGCAACGGATGAGATTGGCTACACCTTC	CASTKATDEIGYTF
NA	NA	15	TRBJ1-5	TRBV28	TGTGCCAGCAGTTCTGGACAGTTTAGCAATCAGCCCCAGCATTTT	CASSSGQFSNQPQHF
NA	TRBD2	15	TRBJ2-7	TRBV4-3	TGCGCCAGCAGCCCTGGACTAGCGGGAGTAGGTGAGCAGTACTTC	CASSPGLAGVGEQYF
NA	TRBD1	18	TRBJ1-3	TRBV4-1	TGCGCCAGCAGCCAAGTTTCAGGGTCACAGGGGCCCCGAAACACCATATATTTT	CASSQVSGSQGPRNTIYF
NA	NA	14	TRBJ2-1	TRBV6-6	TGTGCCAGCAGTTTCAATGAGGGTTTCGATGAGCAGTTCTTC	CASSFNEGFDEQFF
NA	NA	14	TRBJ1-2	TRBV27	TGTGCCAGCAGTTTAAATCGGGGGGGTGGCGGCTACACCTTC	CASSLNRGGGGYTF
NA	NA	13	TRBJ2-3	TRBV29-1	TGCAGCGTTGGAGGAGGGGAGAGAGATACGCAGTATTTT	CSVGGGERDTQYF
NA	NA	13	TRBJ2-1	TRBV6-5	TGTGCCAGCAGTTTCGACTCCTACAATGAGCAGTTCTTC	CASSFDSYNEQFF
NA	TRBD1	15	TRBJ1-5	TRBV18	TGTGCCAGCTCACTAACCGGGACAGGGCCCCAGCCCCAGCATTTT	CASSLTGTGPQPQHF
NA	NA	15	TRBJ2-1	TRBV7-2	TGTGCCAGCAGCTTAGGACCCGCTACCTACAATGAGCAGTTCTTC	CASSLGPATYNEQFF
NA	NA	12	TRBJ1-3	TRBV7-9	TGTGCCAGCAGCTGGACAGGAAACACCATATATTTT	CASSWTGNTIYF
NA	TRBD1	14	TRBJ2-7	TRBV30	TGTGCCTGGAGAACGACAGGGGGCTCCTACGAGCAGTACTTC	CAWRTTGGSYEQYF
NA	NA	16	TRBJ1-2	TRBV18	TGTGCCAGCTCTGCCGCTAGTCGGCAGTCTAACTATGGCTACACCTTC	CASSAASRQSNYGYTF
NA	TRBD1	13	TRBJ2-7	TRBV9	TGTGCCAGCAGCCGGGACAGCAGCTACGAGCAGTACTTC	CASSRDSSYEQYF
NA	TRBD1	13	TRBJ1-1	TRBV7-8	TGTGCCAGCAGCCAGCGAGGGTACAGGGGGGCTTTCTTT	CASSQRGYRGAFF
NA	NA	13	TRBJ1-1	TRBV9	TGTGCCAGCAGCGCTGGGACGAACACTGAAGCTTTCTTT	CASSAGTNTEAFF
NA	NA	12	TRBJ2-7	TRBV28	TGTGCCAGCAGTCCCCGGACCTACGAGCAGTACTTC	CASSPRTYEQYF
NA	TRBD2	15	TRBJ2-1	TRBV19	TGTGCCAGTAGCCTCGGGACTACCGGGGGAAATGAGCAGTTCTTC	CASSLGTTGGNEQFF
once	NA	15	TRBJ1-1	TRBV28	TGTGCCAGCAGTCCAGTGGGGGACCTCCTCACTGAAGCTTTCTTT	CASSPVGDLLTEAFF
once	NA	14	TRBJ2-7	TRBV27	TGTGCCAGCAGTTCGCTCGGGGGTACCTACGAGCAGTACTTC	CASSSLGGTYEQYF
NA	TRBD2	13	TRBJ2-1	TRBV2	TGTGCCAGCAGTGATATCCTAGCGGGGCCACAGTTCTTC	CASSDILAGPQFF
NA	NA	12	TRBJ1-1	TRBV28	TGTGCCAGCAGTTTAAGCGGCCTTGAAGCTTTCTTT	CASSLSGLEAFF
NA	NA	15	TRBJ2-3	TRBV5-1	TGCGCCAGCAGCCGAGGGGGACGCGGAACAGATACGCAGTATTTT	CASSRGGRGTDTQYF
NA	NA	14	TRBJ2-5	TRBV2	TGTGCCAGCAGTGCCCGGGGGGCTGGAGAGACCCAGTACTTC	CASSARGAGETQYF
NA	NA	14	TRBJ2-7	TRBV2	TGTGCCAGCAGTGAGGCAGTCAACTATAACGAGCAGTACTTC	CASSEAVNYNEQYF
NA	NA	14	TRBJ2-1	TRBV2	TGTGCCAGCCAGGTAGCGGTTTCCTACAATGAGCAGTTCTTC	CASQVAVSYNEQFF
NA	NA	13	TRBJ1-1	TRBV18	TGTGCCAGCTCACTCAGGGAGAACACTGAAGCTTTCTTT	CASSLRENTEAFF
NA	NA	13	TRBJ2-5	TRBV7-3	TGTGCCAGCAGCCCGGGTGGGCTGGAGACCCAGTACTTC	CASSPGGLETQYF
NA	NA	15	TRBJ1-5	TRBV4-3	TGCGCCAGCAGCCGAAACCGGGCCACCAATCAGCCCCAGCATTTT	CASSRNRATNQPQHF
NA	TRBD2	15	TRBJ2-5	TRBV29-1	TGCAGCGTCTGGACTAGCGGGAGGGCCGGGGAGACCCAGTACTTC	CSVWTSGRAGETQYF
NA	NA	12	TRBJ1-1	TRBV7-9	TGTGCCAGCAGCTTAGAGCTGGGGTCGGCTTTCTTT	CASSLELGSAFF
NA	NA	14	TRBJ2-5	TRBV5-1	TGCGCCAGCAGCTTGAATTCGGGCCAAGAGACCCAGTACTTC	CASSLNSGQETQYF
NA	TRBD2	16	TRBJ2-1	TRBV5-4	TGTGCCAGCAGCCGGGAGGCTAGCCGGTACAACAATGAGCAGTTCTTC	CASSREASRYNNEQFF
NA	NA	15	TRBJ2-3	TRBV28	TGTGCCAGCAGTGCCGCAGGGTCTGGCACAGATACGCAGTATTTT	CASSAAGSGTDTQYF
once	TRBD2	16	TRBJ2-4	TRBV4-2	TGTGCCAGCAGCCAAGATTTGGTACTAGCGGGCAACATTCAGTACTTC	CASSQDLVLAGNIQYF
NA	NA	13	TRBJ1-5	TRBV7-6	TGTGCCAGCAGCTTATATAGGGATCAGCCCCAGCATTTT	CASSLYRDQPQHF
NA	TRBD2	15	TRBJ2-7	TRBV7-9	TGTGCCAGCAGCTTAGCTAGCGGGGGGGACTACGAGCAGTACTTC	CASSLASGGDYEQYF
NA	TRBD1	14	TRBJ2-7	TRBV7-2	TGTGCCAGCAGCCCAACAGGGGCTCCCTACGAGCAGTACTTC	CASSPTGAPYEQYF
NA	TRBD1	14	TRBJ2-1	TRBV5-1	TGCGCCAGCAGCCCCCGGGACAGTTACAATGAGCAGTTCTTC	CASSPRDSYNEQFF
NA	TRBD1	15	TRBJ1-5	TRBV25-1	TGTGCCAGCAGTGAGGGACAGGGGTTTTTTCAGCCCCAGCATTTT	CASSEGQGFFQPQHF
NA	NA	15	TRBJ1-2	TRBV9	TGTGCCAGCAGCCGAGAGGCGACAGGTGGCTATGGCTACACCTTC	CASSREATGGYGYTF
NA	TRBD2	17	TRBJ2-1	TRBV18	TGTGCCAGCTCGCCCAACCAGCGGGAGGCCCCGCGGGATGAGCAGTTCTTC	CASSPNQREAPRDEQFF
NA	TRBD1	15	TRBJ1-1	TRBV6-5	TGTGCCAGCAGTACCTTGGACAGGGGGAACACTGAAGCTTTCTTT	CASSTLDRGNTEAFF
NA	NA	15	TRBJ2-3	TRBV7-9	TGTGCCAGCAGCTTACGGGACAACCCCACAGATACGCAGTATTTT	CASSLRDNPTDTQYF
NA	NA	12	TRBJ2-1	TRBV7-9	TGTGCCAGCAGCTTAAATAGGAATGAGCAGTTCTTC	CASSLNRNEQFF